A single sample is the source of the 29 T cell receptor beta chains below, sequenced in a study of T cells in Graves' hyperthyroidism and ophthalmopathy. TCR beta CDR3 region amplification was performed from RNA transcripts. Primed by the HTBI set, a first-round RT-PCR was run on the TCR CDR3. One entry per CDR3 protein, called by TCRdb with MiXCR from the multiplex PCR reads. This table holds 300,000 to 350,000 distinct CDR3 sequences, about 15% found once. Material: blood. These TCRs come from a woman aged 25 to 39 with Graves' hyperthyroidism.

The table lists this clonotype with many counts. The chain employs TRBV28 and TRBJ2-3, with TRBD1 matching 7 bases. The germline CDR1 and CDR2 sequences are MDHEN and SYDVKM. The CDR3 runs 15 residues. The J segment lost 2 bases and the V segment lost 6 bases, leaving 8 bases of the junction unmatched. The CDR3 DNA is TGTGCCAGCAGCCCCCCGGGACAGCACACAGATACGCAGTATTTT. As protein: CASSPPGQHTDTQYF.

The chain has TRBV6-2 or TRBV6-3 and TRBJ1-2, with D hard to call. The CDR3 length is 13 residues. Germline CDR1 MNHEY, CDR2 SVGEGT. V was pared by 9 bases and J by 6 bases, with 17 bases between. CDR3 loop: CARMDSPRHGYTF. The DNA for the CDR3 is TGTGCCAGAATGGACTCTCCTCGCCATGGCTACACCTTC.

The chain recombines TRBV7-8 with TRBJ2-7, with 11 positions matching TRBD1. The length of the CDR3 is 16 residues. J lost 2 bases, V lost 1 base, and 4 bases had no gene match. CDR1 and CDR2 from the germline V gene are SGHVS and FQNEAQ. The CDR3 protein is CASSLDSGQGAYEQYF. CDR3 in DNA: TGTGCCAGCAGCTTAGACTCGGGACAGGGGGCCTACGAGCAGTACTTC.

In its sample, this clonotype was seen once. The V and J genes are TRBV25-1 and TRBJ2-1, with TRBD2 matching over 8 bases. V gave up 6 bases and J gave up 9 bases; unmatched junction bases: 13. This CDR3 spans 15 amino acids. CDR1 and CDR2 (germline): MGHDK, SYGVNS. The CDR3 loop reads CASRAVGIAGSEQFF. The CDR3 DNA reads TGTGCCAGCAGGGCTGTCGGAATAGCGGGAAGTGAGCAGTTCTTC.

This clonotype was seen at least ten times. The chain joins TRBV28 to TRBJ2-4; the D is unclear. The CDR3 sequence is 10 residues long. Germline CDR1 reads MDHEN; CDR2 reads SYDVKM. V gave up 5 bases and J gave up 10 bases, with 6 bases separating them. CDR3 in DNA: TGTGCCAGCAGTAGGTCGATTCAGTACTTC. Translating gives CASSRSIQYF.

The count of this clonotype is one. The chain couples TRBV6-1 to TRBJ2-7; TRBD1 aligns across 8 bases. This CDR3 comprises 14 residues. Losses at the gene ends were 6 bases for V and 3 bases for J; bases not matched to a gene: 7. Germline lookup yields CDR1 MNHNS and CDR2 SASEGT. DNA for the CDR3: TGTGCCAGCAGGAAAACCGGGACAGGCTACGAGCAGTACTTC. It translates to CASRKTGTGYEQYF.

About this clonotype itself: This sequence may be a read error, since a much larger clone differs from it by one base. The V call is TRBV9, the J call TRBJ2-3; D remains unclear. The germline V gene has CDR1 SGDLS and CDR2 YYNGEE. This CDR3 contains 15 residues. Between the trimmed V and J ends, which lost 3 bases and 0 bases, there was a span of 11 bases. The CDR3 DNA is TGTGCCAGCAGCGCAGCGCCTTCTAGCACAGATACGCAGTATTTT. Translation: CASSAAPSSTDTQYF.

The chain recombines TRBV19 with TRBJ2-1; D unresolved. This CDR3 comprises 14 residues. V was trimmed by 3 bases and J by 8 bases, leaving 14 bases between them. CDR1 is LNHDA, CDR2 SQIVND, per germline (reference sequence). CDR3 nucleotides: TGTGCCAGTAGTATGTCTAGGTCTTGGGATGAGCAGTTCTTC. This gives the protein CASSMSRSWDEQFF.

About this clonotype itself: Possible read error: a much larger clone is one base away. The gene calls are TRBV20-1 and TRBJ2-5; perhaps TRBD1 as D (5 bases). Trimming left V 1 base short and J 3 bases short, with 12 bases between. The CDR3 runs to 14 residues. Germline assignment: CDR1 DFQATT and CDR2 SNEGSKA (reference sequence). The CDR3 DNA follows: TGCAGTGCTAGAGTGGTTACAGGTGAAGAGACCCAGTACTTC. This gives the protein CSARVVTGEETQYF.

This clonotype came up many times. The chain uses TRBV28 and TRBJ1-1; D might be TRBD1 (5 bases). The CDR3 spans 17 residues. Germline lookup yields CDR1 MDHEN and CDR2 SYDVKM. V shed 8 bases and J shed 2 bases, with 24 bases lying between them. In DNA form, the CDR3 reads TGTGCCAGCCAAACAATTCAGGGTCCCCCCGTTAACACTGAAGCTTTCTTT. The encoded protein is CASQTIQGPPVNTEAFF.

The chain uses TRBV25-1 and TRBJ2-1, with D perhaps TRBD2 (6 bases). The V gene's germline CDR1 is MGHDK and CDR2 SYGVNS. This CDR3 is 17 amino acids long. Trimming stripped 3 bases from V and 3 bases from J, with 18 bases between. Written as DNA, the CDR3 is TGTGCCAGCAGTGACACTAGCAGCGGGCTCGGCTACAATGAGCAGTTCTTC. Translating it yields CASSDTSSGLGYNEQFF.

In this sample, this clonotype turned up many times. The CDR3 nucleotides are TGTGCCAGCAGTTTTTGGGACGCCACTGAAGCTTTCTTT. Translation gives CASSFWDATEAFF. The rearrangement links TRBV12-3 or TRBV12-4 to TRBJ1-1; a weak D match, TRBD1 (5 bases). Trimming stripped 3 bases from V and 4 bases from J, with 9 bases between. CDR3 length equals 13 residues.

The chain is built from TRBV5-1 and TRBJ2-2, with TRBD2 matching 8 bases. Per the germline V gene, CDR1 is SGHRS and CDR2 is YFSETQ. J gave up 6 bases and V 0 bases, and 4 bases lay outside the gene matches. The CDR3 is 15 residues long. CDR3 loop: CASSLAPGGAGELFF. CDR3 sequence (DNA): TGCGCCAGCAGCTTGGCTCCGGGAGGGGCCGGGGAGCTGTTTTTT.

This clonotype was observed at least ten times. The chain uses TRBV6-1 and TRBJ1-1; 7 positions match TRBD1. V lost 0 bases, J lost 4 bases, and 5 bases stayed unmatched. The CDR3 consists of 15 residues. Germline-derived CDR1 and CDR2 are MNHNS and SASEGT. CDR3 in amino acids: CASSEAWTGSTEAFF. The CDR3, as DNA: TGTGCCAGCAGTGAAGCTTGGACAGGCTCCACTGAAGCTTTCTTT.

Comments on this clonotype: A junction end diverges from the germline sequence, so it may reflect a read error. This chain uses TRBV7-9 with TRBJ1-3; D remains unclear. This CDR3 contains 16 residues. CDR1 is SEHNR and CDR2 is FQNEAQ in the germline V gene (reference sequence). CDR3 sequence (DNA): TGTGCCAGCAGCCAAGATCAGAGATACTCTGGAAACAGCATATATTTT. The encoded protein is CASSQDQRYSGNSIYF. The variable domain in full, completed from reference TRBV7-9 and TRBJ1-3, reads DTGVSQNPRHKITKRGQNVTFRCDPISEHNRLYWYRQTLGQGPEFLTYFQNEAQLEKSRLLSDRFSAERPKGSFSTLEIQRTEQGDSAMYLCASSQDQRYSGNSIYFGEGSWLTVV.

Regarding this clonotype: This may be a read error, as it is one base from a much larger clone. The chain is built from TRBV28 and TRBJ2-5; weak D call: TRBD1 (6 bases). CDR3 length: 12 amino acids. The germline V and J ends were trimmed by 10 bases and 7 bases, with 16 bases remaining between them. Germline lookup yields CDR1 MDHEN and CDR2 SYDVKM. CDR3 amino acids: CATTGYRGTQYF. CDR3 nucleotides: TGTGCCACGACAGGTTATCGGGGGACCCAGTACTTC.

This clonotype came up a few times. This rearrangement joins TRBV6-2 or TRBV6-3 to TRBJ2-1, with a tentative D call TRBD2 (6 bases). With 4 bases removed from V and 8 bases from J, the gap between germline ends came to 15 bases. Germline V gene data show CDR1 as MNHEY and CDR2 as SVGEGT. The CDR3 totals 14 residues. In nucleotides, the CDR3 is TGTGCCAGCAGTTTGGGGGGAACCGCTTATGAGCAGTTCTTC. Its translation is CASSLGGTAYEQFF.

DNA for the CDR3: TGTGCCAGCAGCGTAAGCCTCGGGGGCGGGAACACCGGGGAGCTGTTTTTT. This gives the protein CASSVSLGGGNTGELFF. The rearrangement joins TRBV9 to TRBJ2-2; D might be TRBD1 or TRBD2, each matching 6 bases. The germline V gene encodes CDR1 SGDLS and CDR2 YYNGEE. V was shortened by 1 base and J by 1 base, with 14 bases between the two germline ends. The CDR3 length is 17 residues.

Ten or more counts support this clonotype. V usage is TRBV7-3 and J usage is TRBJ2-1, with D possibly matching TRBD2 (6 bases). CDR1 is SGHTA, CDR2 FQGTGA, per germline. The length of the CDR3 is 15 residues. V lost 6 bases to trimming and J lost 6 bases, with 18 bases between them. The CDR3 spells CASRYRDPGGNEQFF. The CDR3 region has the DNA TGTGCCAGCAGATACCGGGACCCCGGGGGCAATGAGCAGTTCTTC. Filled out from reference TRBV7-3 and TRBJ2-1, the complete variable domain reads GAGVSQTPSNKVTEKGKYVELRCDPISGHTALYWYRQSLGQGPEFLIYFQGTGAADDSGLPNDRFFAVRPEGSVSTLKIQRTERGDSAVYLCASRYRDPGGNEQFFGPGTRLTVL.

This clonotype turned up a few times. This clone may be a read error of a much larger clone one base away. V gene TRBV10-3 combines with J gene TRBJ2-1; maybe TRBD2 (5 bases). This CDR3 spans 14 amino acids. Per germline, CDR1 ENHRY and CDR2 SYGVKD. The germline V and J ends were trimmed by 6 bases and 6 bases, with 15 bases remaining between them. The CDR3 sequence: CAIRGDPGRNEQFF. CDR3 bases: TGTGCCATCAGGGGAGATCCCGGCCGCAATGAGCAGTTCTTC.

This clonotype came up many times. This sequence joins TRBV20-1 and TRBJ2-7; D is undetermined. Trimming left V 4 bases short and J 3 bases short, with 7 bases between. Germline V gene lookup returns CDR1 DFQATT and CDR2 SNEGSKA (reference sequence). The CDR3 contains 11 residues. DNA for the CDR3: TGCAGTGCTACGGATTACTACGAGCAGTACTTC. Amino acid sequence: CSATDYYEQYF.

A single count supports this clonotype. This chain connects TRBV19 to TRBJ1-2; TRBD1 aligns across 9 bases. This CDR3 is built from 17 residues. V dropped 4 bases and J dropped 3; count of bases not matched to a gene: 12. Per the germline V gene, CDR1 is LNHDA and CDR2 is SQIVND (reference sequence). The CDR3: CASSTIYRDRVDYGYTF. In DNA form, the CDR3 reads TGTGCCAGTAGTACGATTTACCGGGACAGGGTGGACTATGGCTACACCTTC.

This clonotype was picked up many times. This chain links TRBV12-3 or TRBV12-4 with TRBJ1-2; TRBD1 is a possible D gene (5 bases). V lost 6 bases to trimming and J lost 4 bases, with 12 bases between them. This CDR3 has 13 amino acids. For the CDR3, the DNA is TGTGCCAGCAGCCCTCCAGGGAGCTATGGCTACACCTTC. The encoded protein is CASSPPGSYGYTF.

The gene calls are TRBV2 and TRBJ2-2; D uncertain. Deletions cut 7 bases from V and 2 bases from J, with 17 bases between. CDR1 and CDR2 from the germline V gene are SNHLY and FYNNEI. CDR3 length equals 16 residues. CDR3 amino acids: CASNRPSGPNTGELFF. The DNA of the CDR3 is TGTGCCAGCAACCGGCCAAGTGGTCCCAACACCGGGGAGCTGTTTTTT.

This clonotype was recorded at least ten times. V usage is TRBV15 and J usage is TRBJ1-5; maybe TRBD1 (6 bases). The CDR3 covers 18 residues. V was trimmed by 0 bases and J by 2 bases, leaving 17 bases between them. CDR1 LNHNV and CDR2 YYDKDF come from the germline V gene (reference sequence). CDR3 amino acids: CATSRDIGQPVRNQPQHF. CDR3 bases: TGTGCCACCAGCAGAGATATAGGACAGCCGGTTCGCAATCAGCCCCAGCATTTT.

The sample holds a few counts of this clonotype. CDR3 region: CSVDSGRTTGELFF. The CDR3 bases are TGCAGCGTGGATAGCGGGAGAACGACCGGGGAGCTGTTTTTT. The J gene is TRBJ2-2, the V gene TRBV29-1; 9 bases align to TRBD2. V trimming: 6 bases; J trimming: 5 bases; junction bases outside the gene matches: 7. Germline V lookup: CDR1 SQVTM, CDR2 ANQGSEA. This CDR3 region has 14 residues.

This clonotype occurred a few times. Given a much more abundant clone one base away, this may be a read error. This chain joins TRBV2 and TRBJ1-4; 8 bases are a match to TRBD1. CDR3 length: 17 amino acids. CDR1 is SNHLY, CDR2 FYNNEI, per germline. The junction had 18 bases not matched to a gene; V was cut back by 10 bases and J by 5 bases. The CDR3 bases are TGTGCCAACATGGTACAGGGGGTCCGGCCCCGGAATGAAAAACTGTTTTTT. It codes for CANMVQGVRPRNEKLFF.

This clonotype was detected ten times or more. This chain links TRBV6-5 with TRBJ1-1; tentatively, D is TRBD1 (5 bases). CDR1 and CDR2 (germline): MNHEY, SVGAGI. The V and J ends lost 0 bases and 7 bases respectively, with 12 bases between them. There are 14 residues in the CDR3. The CDR3 nucleotides read TGTGCCAGCAGTTACTCTCGGTCCGGGGGTGAAGCTTTCTTT. Its translation is CASSYSRSGGEAFF.

This clonotype was observed at least ten times. J is TRBJ1-2 and V is TRBV28; possible D gene TRBD1, 5 bases. V lost 8 bases and J 13 bases, leaving 14 bases between the germline ends. Germline values: CDR1 MDHEN, CDR2 SYDVKM. The CDR3 is made up of 10 amino acids. CDR3 residues: CASGWGDITF. Written as DNA, the CDR3 is TGTGCCAGCGGTTGGGGGGATATCACCTTC.